This passage covers 20 T cell receptor beta chains from one sample sequenced in a study of T cell responses to AZD1222 COVID-19 vaccine. Sequencing used immunoSEQ multiplex PCR; TCRdb keeps in-frame clones, though not all of them. The repertoire has 95,000 to 150,000 clones, around 92% of them found once; the top ten carry 4.4%. This specimen consisted of peripheral blood, obtained on day 0 of AZD1222 vaccination. The receptors here all came from an adult in good health.

The chain joins TRBV5-5 to TRBJ1-3; D is unresolved. V was cut by 0 bases and J by 4 bases, with 8 bases left in between. Germline V gene sequence: CDR1 SGHKS, CDR2 YYEKEE (reference sequence). This CDR3 has 14 residues. CDR3 DNA sequence: TGTGCCAGCAGCTTGGGAGGGTCCGGAAACACCATATATTTT. Its protein is CASSLGGSGNTIYF. The full variable domain, its missing parts supplied by reference TRBV5-5 and TRBJ1-3, is DAGVTQSPTHLIKTRGQQVTLRCSPISGHKSVSWYQQVLGQGPQFIFQYYEKEERGRGNFPDRFSARQFPNYSSELNVNALLLGDSALYLCASSLGGSGNTIYFGEGSWLTVV.

This clone appeared a single time. The V and J genes are TRBV7-6 and TRBJ1-6; TRBD1 might be the D (5 bases). The CDR3 covers 15 residues. Per germline, CDR1 SGHVS and CDR2 FNYEAQ. V was trimmed by 4 bases and J by 6 bases, leaving 13 bases between them. In nucleotides, the CDR3 is TGTGCCAGCAGCTCTCAGGGAGGGGCTAATTCACCCCTCCACTTT. This codes for CASSSQGGANSPLHF.

The genes are TRBV29-1 and TRBJ2-3; D may be TRBD1 (6 bases). The CDR3 has 18 residues. The V gene lost 1 base and the J gene lost 2 bases, with 22 bases spanning the gap. Germline V lookup: CDR1 SQVTM, CDR2 ANQGSEA. The DNA of the CDR3 is TGCAGCGTTGAAGGAGCCCAGGGGACAATCATTTACACAGATACGCAGTATTTT. It codes for CSVEGAQGTIIYTDTQYF.

V gene TRBV18 combines with J gene TRBJ1-2; 11 nucleotides line up with TRBD1. The germline V gene has CDR1 KGHSH and CDR2 LQKENI. This CDR3 region has 15 residues. V lost 3 bases to trimming and J lost 3 bases; unmatched junction nucleotides: 3. The CDR3 reads CASSPPGQGDYGYTF. CDR3 DNA sequence: TGTGCCAGCTCACCTCCGGGACAGGGGGACTATGGCTACACCTTC.

CDR3 protein: CASSTGLAGETQYF. DNA of the CDR3: TGTGCCAGCAGCACCGGACTAGCGGGAGAGACCCAGTACTTC. The chain carries TRBV5-6 and TRBJ2-5, with 11 bases fitting TRBD2. V trimming: 4 bases; J trimming: 4 bases; junction bases outside the gene matches: 3. Germline assignment: CDR1 SGHDT and CDR2 YYEEEE. CDR3 length equals 14 residues.

CDR3 residues: CASSVIGLLGTEAFF. CDR3 nucleotides: TGTGCCAGTAGTGTAATAGGTTTGTTGGGCACTGAAGCTTTCTTT. V and J are TRBV19 and TRBJ1-1; D gene ambiguous. Trimming removed 5 bases from V and 4 bases from J, with 17 bases in between. The CDR3 extends over 15 amino acids. CDR1 is LNHDA and CDR2 is SQIVND in the germline V gene (reference sequence). The full variable domain, in which reference TRBV19 and TRBJ1-1 provide the parts outside the CDR3, is DGGITQSPKYLFRKEGQNVTLSCEQNLNHDAMYWYRQDPGQGLRLIYYSQIVNDFQKGDIAEGYSVSREKKESFPLTVTSAQKNPTAFYLCASSVIGLLGTEAFFGQGTRLTVV.

This clone turned up a few times. V is TRBV2 and J is TRBJ1-1, with D unclear. Trimming took off 8 bases at V and 8 bases at J, with 9 bases between the two ends. CDR1 is SNHLY, CDR2 FYNNEI, per germline. The CDR3 contains 10 residues. The DNA for the CDR3 is TGTGCCAGCGCGTCCATGGAAGCTTTCTTT. It encodes CASASMEAFF.

The rearrangement links TRBV21-1 to TRBJ1-2. TRBV21-1 is assigned pseudogene status. The CDR3 consists of 14 residues. The CDR3 protein is CASSKEGTGYGYTF. The CDR3 nucleotides read TGTGCCAGCAGCAAAGAGGGGACGGGCTATGGCTACACCTTC.

The rearrangement uses TRBV10-3 and TRBJ1-1, with TRBD1 as a possible D gene (5 bases). Deletions cut 3 bases from V and 4 bases from J, with 12 bases between. From germline, CDR1 is ENHRY and CDR2 SYGVKD. The CDR3 is 14 residues long. The CDR3 here is CAISESGGSTEAFF. CDR3 coding DNA: TGTGCCATCAGTGAATCGGGGGGGAGCACTGAAGCTTTCTTT.

This clone was counted between two and nine times. The J gene is TRBJ2-7, the V gene TRBV5-1; perhaps D is TRBD1 or TRBD2 (5 bases each). The germline gives CDR1 SGHRS, CDR2 YFSETQ. CDR3 length: 11 residues. V shed 7 bases and J shed 8 bases, with 13 bases lying between them. The CDR3 is CASAWDDQQYF. As DNA, the CDR3 is TGCGCCAGCGCTTGGGACGACCAGCAGTACTTC.

This clone was observed a single time. This rearrangement joins TRBV6-5 to TRBJ1-1; D gene ambiguous. The ends were cut back, 5 bases at V and 1 base at J, with 14 bases in the middle. Per germline, CDR1 MNHEY and CDR2 SVGAGI. The CDR3 covers 15 residues. The CDR3 loop reads CASSHREFGNTEAFF. In nucleotides, the CDR3 is TGTGCCAGCAGTCACCGGGAATTTGGGAACACTGAAGCTTTCTTT.

The gene calls are TRBV7-9 and TRBJ1-1; D is possibly TRBD1 (6 bases). CDR1 is SEHNR and CDR2 is FQNEAQ in the germline V gene (reference sequence). The CDR3 has 15 residues. V lost 6 bases to trimming and J lost 0 bases, with 14 bases between them. As DNA, the CDR3 is TGTGCCAGCAGGCAAACCGGACAGATGAACACTGAAGCTTTCTTT. This encodes CASRQTGQMNTEAFF.

The CDR3 sequence is CASSLSAYATNEKLFF. The DNA of the CDR3 is TGTGCCAGCAGCTTGAGTGCATACGCAACTAATGAAAAACTGTTTTTT. This rearrangement joins TRBV5-6 to TRBJ1-4; D is ambiguous. The V end lost 1 base, the J end lost 0 bases, and 10 bases lay between the germline ends. The CDR3 contains 16 residues. Per germline, CDR1 SGHDT and CDR2 YYEEEE.

This clone was found once. The rearrangement joins TRBV6-1 to TRBJ1-2, with 7 positions matching TRBD1. V lost 1 base and J lost 4; bases outside the gene matches: 0. This CDR3 contains 13 residues. CDR1 and CDR2 from the germline V gene are MNHNS and SASEGT. The chain's CDR3 is CASSEGDSYGYTF. CDR3 DNA: TGTGCCAGCAGTGAAGGGGACAGCTATGGCTACACCTTC.

The V call is TRBV24-1, the J call TRBJ2-2; the match to TRBD1 covers 9 bases. This CDR3 is built from 15 residues. Germline V gene sequence: CDR1 KGHDR, CDR2 SFDVKD. V lost 2 bases to trimming and J lost 6 bases; unmatched junction nucleotides: 3. CDR3 sequence (DNA): TGTGCCACCAGTGATTCCGACAGGGGGGCCGGGGAGCTGTTTTTT. Translated: CATSDSDRGAGELFF.

The chain combines TRBV7-9 with TRBJ2-7, with D perhaps TRBD1 or TRBD2 (6 bases each). CDR1 and CDR2 (germline): SEHNR, FQNEAQ (reference sequence). The CDR3 extends over 18 amino acids. Trimming pared 5 bases from V and 3 bases from J, leaving 26 bases between. The CDR3 sequence is CASSTGGRATYTGYEQYF. In nucleotides, the CDR3 is TGTGCCAGCAGCACCGGGGGCAGGGCCACATACACGGGCTACGAGCAGTACTTC.

J is TRBJ2-3 and V is TRBV6-5; the D gene is possibly TRBD2 (6 bases). The V gene's germline CDR1 is MNHEY and CDR2 SVGAGI. Trimming took off 7 bases at V and 7 bases at J, with 15 bases between the two ends. This CDR3 region has 13 residues. The CDR3, as DNA: TGTGCCAGCAAGGAGTCTAGCGTAAATACGCAGTATTTT. This encodes CASKESSVNTQYF.

The gene calls are TRBV19 and TRBJ2-7; D remains unclear. The CDR3 runs to 13 residues. V dropped 3 bases and J dropped 3 bases, with 9 bases sitting between them. The germline gives CDR1 LNHDA, CDR2 SQIVND (reference sequence). CDR3 residues: CASSMEIHYEQYF. The CDR3 DNA reads TGTGCCAGTAGTATGGAGATACACTACGAGCAGTACTTC.

The chain links TRBV23-1 to TRBJ1-5, with a weak D call TRBD1 (5 bases). TRBV23-1 is an open reading frame, and its role is uncertain. The V gene lost 3 bases and the J gene lost 1 base, with 13 bases spanning the gap. This CDR3 contains 16 residues. The CDR3 protein is CASSHGADPSNQPQHF. DNA of the CDR3: TGCGCCAGCAGTCATGGGGCGGATCCGAGCAATCAGCCCCAGCATTTT.

The V call is TRBV7-2, the J call TRBJ2-3; 9 bases line up with TRBD2. Germline V gene data show CDR1 as SGHTA and CDR2 as FQGNSA. V was clipped by 2 bases and J by 0 bases; unmatched bases: 3. The CDR3 extends over 16 amino acids. CDR3 amino acids: CASSLTSGLSTDTQYF. For the CDR3, the DNA is TGTGCCAGCAGCTTAACTAGCGGGTTAAGCACAGATACGCAGTATTTT.